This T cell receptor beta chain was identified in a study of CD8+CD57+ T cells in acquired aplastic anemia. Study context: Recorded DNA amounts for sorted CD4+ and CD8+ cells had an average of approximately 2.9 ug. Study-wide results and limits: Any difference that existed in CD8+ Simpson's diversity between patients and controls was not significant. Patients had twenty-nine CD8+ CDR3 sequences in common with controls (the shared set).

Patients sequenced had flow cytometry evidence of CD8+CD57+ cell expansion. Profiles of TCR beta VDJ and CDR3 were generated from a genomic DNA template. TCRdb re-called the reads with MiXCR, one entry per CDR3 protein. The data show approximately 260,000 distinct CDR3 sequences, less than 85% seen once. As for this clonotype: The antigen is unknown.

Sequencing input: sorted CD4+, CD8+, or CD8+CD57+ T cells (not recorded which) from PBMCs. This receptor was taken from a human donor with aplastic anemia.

The CDR3 loop is CASSLVAWDNQQFF. The CDR3 DNA reads TGTGCCAGCAGCTTAGTGGCGTGGGATAATCAGCAGTTCTTC. The V call is TRBV2, the J call TRBJ2-1; D gene uncertain. V was clipped by 6 bases and J by 11 bases, with 20 bases between them. The CDR3 sequence is 14 residues long. Germline assignment: CDR1 SNHLY and CDR2 FYNNEI.